This is a list of T cell receptor beta chains from one sample in a study of T cell repertoires in cytomegalovirus infection. TCRdb reanalysed the reads using MiXCR and keeps one entry per CDR3 protein. The data show roughly 500,000 distinct CDR3 sequences, with around 30% seen just once and under 20% held by the top ten. These receptors' targets are unknown. This material consisted of cultured PBMCs, taken from culture after CMV antigen stimulation. These receptors came from a human donor in good health (CMV status not recorded). Some clones in this sample may be carry-over from other donors' samples. The CDR3 runs from the conserved cysteine through the conserved F or W. D genes are given only for firm matches. Clone size is shown for a subset of rows, as once, few, many or a class of expanded clone.

clone size	D gene	V gene	J gene	CDR3 DNA	CDR3 protein
.	TRBD1	TRBV2	TRBJ2-7	TGTGCCAGCAGTTTAGGACAGGGGGCTGGCGAGCAGTACTTC	CASSLGQGAGEQYF
.	.	TRBV12-3/TRBV12-4	TRBJ1-3	TGTGCCAGCAGCCCCCCCCGGTCTAGAAACACCATATATTTT	CASSPPRSRNTIYF
.	TRBD1	TRBV7-2	TRBJ2-1	TGTGCCTGGGCCTCGGAAGGGGGCGATGGGAAGCAGTTCTTC	CAWASEGGDGKQFF
.	.	TRBV20-1	TRBJ2-3	TGCAGTGCTCCAAGGGATACGCAGTATTTT	CSAPRDTQYF
many	TRBD2	TRBV7-2	TRBJ2-7	TGTGCCAGCAGCTTAATGGGACTAGCGGGATATGCGAGCGAGCAGTACTTC	CASSLMGLAGYASEQYF
many	TRBD1	TRBV7-2	TRBJ1-1	TGTGCCAGCAGCTTAGGGTCGTTGGGCGACAGGGCAGCCCGGGGAGCTTTCTTT	CASSLGSLGDRAARGAFF
.	TRBD2	TRBV12-3/TRBV12-4	TRBJ2-2	TGTGCCAGCAATATACCGGGACTAGCGGCGTACCACGGCACCGGGGAGCTGTTTTTT	CASNIPGLAAYHGTGELFF
few	.	TRBV12-3/TRBV12-4	TRBJ1-5	TGTGCCAGCAGCCGGACAGCAAATCAGCCCCAGCATTTT	CASSRTANQPQHF
.	.	TRBV19	TRBJ1-1	TGTGCCAGTAGTATCCTGTTTTGGGAGACTGAAGCTTTCTTT	CASSILFWETEAFF
.	.	TRBV7-3	TRBJ1-5	TGTGCCAGCAGCTTAAAAGGTAGCAATCCGCCCCAGCATTTT	CASSLKGSNPPQHF